This T cell receptor beta chain was captured in a study of blood T cell repertoires in COVID-19. About the study: Sites in the United States, Italy and Spain provided acute and convalescent COVID-19 samples.

Germline lookup yields CDR1 SGHKS and CDR2 YYEKEE (reference sequence). V lost 3 bases and J lost 0, with 13 bases in between. This CDR3 is built from 16 residues. Method: immunoSEQ multiplex PCR; TCRdb's copy keeps in-frame clones and lacks some. The sample carries around 120,000 clones, 79% recorded once. V gene TRBV5-5 combines with J gene TRBJ1-3, with D maybe TRBD1 (5 bases). Sequenced: peripheral blood. The receptor's source is a woman aged 80 or over with acute or convalescent COVID-19. CDR3 in amino acids: CASSSGGVDSGNTIYF. The CDR3, as DNA: TGTGCCAGCAGCTCCGGAGGGGTTGACTCTGGAAACACCATATATTTT.